These T cell receptor beta chains were read from a single sample in a study of cytomegalovirus exposure and HLA in healthy donors. Assay: immunoSEQ multiplex PCR; the TCRdb copy retains only in-frame clones and omits some. In the table there are about 150,000 clones, 75% to 85% of which are singletons. Sequences were obtained from PBMCs. Source of these receptors: a man aged 25 to 40 in good health and CMV-seropositive. Each CDR3 is given with its conserved first and last residue. A D gene is named only where the DNA matches it firmly. Not every row has a clone size; where given, it reads once, few, many or a size class.

TRBV19	TRBD2	NA	TRBJ2-7	CASSKEREEPYEQYF	TGTGCCAGTAGTAAGGAGCGGGAGGAACCCTACGAGCAGTACTTC
TRBV2	NA	few	TRBJ1-2	CASRTTVGYGYTF	TGTGCCAGCAGGACTACAGTGGGCTATGGCTACACCTTC
TRBV5-4	TRBD1	NA	TRBJ2-3	CASSAPGQPTDTQYF	TGTGCCAGCAGCGCCCCGGGACAGCCTACAGATACGCAGTATTTT
TRBV29-1	NA	once	TRBJ2-5	CSALGTSQETQYF	TGCAGCGCCCTCGGGACATCCCAAGAGACCCAGTACTTC
TRBV9	NA	NA	TRBJ2-6	CASSVDAGGRTNWAGANVLTF	TGTGCCAGCAGCGTTGACGCTGGGGGCAGGACCAACTGGGCTGGGGCCAACGTCCTGACTTTC
TRBV10-3	TRBD1	NA	TRBJ1-2	CAISQGQGFNYGYTF	TGTGCCATCAGCCAGGGACAGGGGTTTAACTATGGCTACACCTTC
TRBV27	TRBD1	NA	TRBJ1-5	CATGQGGQPQHF	TGTGCCACCGGACAGGGAGGTCAGCCCCAGCATTTT
TRBV4-1	NA	NA	TRBJ2-7	CASSQEGAKFEQYF	TGCGCCAGCAGCCAAGAGGGCGCGAAATTCGAGCAGTACTTC
TRBV19	NA	NA	TRBJ1-1	CASSPTGDTEAFF	TGTGCCAGTAGTCCTACAGGAGACACTGAAGCTTTCTTT
TRBV9	NA	NA	TRBJ2-1	CASSVVSGLARYNEQFF	TGTGCCAGCAGCGTAGTATCGGGGCTAGCGCGATACAATGAGCAGTTCTTC
TRBV9	NA	NA	TRBJ1-2	CASSVAEQYYGYTF	TGTGCCAGCAGCGTAGCTGAACAGTACTATGGCTACACCTTC
TRBV29-1	TRBD1	NA	TRBJ1-2	CSGRTGGIDGYTF	TGCAGCGGCCGGACAGGGGGAATTGATGGCTACACCTTC
TRBV6-6	TRBD2	NA	TRBJ2-1	CASLLAGVFEQFF	TGTGCCAGCCTACTAGCGGGGGTCTTCGAGCAGTTCTTC
TRBV5-5	NA	few	TRBJ1-5	CASSWTTNGNQPQHF	TGTGCCAGCAGCTGGACTACTAATGGGAATCAGCCCCAGCATTTT
TRBV27	NA	NA	TRBJ1-5	CASSGPGGRQPQHF	TGTGCCAGCAGTGGCCCCGGGGGAAGGCAGCCCCAGCATTTT
TRBV6-1	TRBD1	once	TRBJ1-2	CASSEPPGTGYGYTF	TGTGCCAGCAGTGAGCCCCCTGGGACAGGGTATGGCTACACCTTC
TRBV9	NA	NA	TRBJ2-7	CASSSGIGAGEQYF	TGTGCCAGCAGTAGCGGTATTGGAGCGGGCGAGCAGTACTTC
TRBV9	NA	NA	TRBJ2-1	CASSVAGRAGEQFF	TGTGCCAGCAGCGTAGCGGGCAGGGCTGGTGAGCAGTTCTTC
TRBV11-2	NA	NA	TRBJ1-3	CASSPTENTIYF	TGTGCCAGCAGCCCCACAGAAAACACCATATATTTT
TRBV2	TRBD1	once	TRBJ2-1	CASRRTGASNEQFF	TGTGCCAGCAGACGGACAGGGGCTTCCAATGAGCAGTTCTTC
TRBV19	NA	NA	TRBJ1-5	CASRAGGGPQHF	TGTGCCAGTAGAGCGGGGGGCGGACCCCAGCATTTT
TRBV30	NA	NA	TRBJ1-4	CALEGAHGEKLFF	TGTGCCTTAGAGGGTGCCCACGGGGAAAAACTGTTTTTT
TRBV30	TRBD1	NA	TRBJ1-1	CAWRTGWRTEAFF	TGTGCCTGGAGGACAGGGTGGAGGACTGAAGCTTTCTTT
TRBV4-1	NA	once	TRBJ2-7	CASSQDQGTYEQYF	TGCGCCAGCAGCCAAGATCAGGGAACCTACGAGCAGTACTTC
TRBV7-8	NA	NA	TRBJ1-2	CASSLGTRNYGYTF	TGTGCCAGCAGCTTGGGGACAAGAAACTATGGCTACACCTTC
TRBV2	NA	NA	TRBJ2-1	CASIEGLEQFF	TGTGCCAGCATCGAGGGCCTAGAGCAGTTCTTC
TRBV13	TRBD2	NA	TRBJ2-3	CASSPSSGVTDTQYF	TGTGCCAGCAGCCCTAGCAGCGGGGTGACAGATACGCAGTATTTT
TRBV10-3	NA	NA	TRBJ2-1	CAISDVDSSYNEQFF	TGTGCCATCAGTGATGTAGATAGCTCCTACAATGAGCAGTTCTTC
TRBV14	NA	NA	TRBJ1-3	CASRHRNSGNTIYF	TGTGCCAGCAGGCACAGGAACTCTGGAAACACCATATATTTT
TRBV10-3	NA	NA	TRBJ1-5	CAISDVRVLNSNQPQHF	TGTGCCATCAGTGATGTACGGGTTCTTAATAGCAATCAGCCCCAGCATTTT
TRBV29-1	NA	few	TRBJ1-5	CSVSRDRNQPQHF	TGCAGCGTTAGCAGGGATCGCAATCAGCCCCAGCATTTT
TRBV7-9	NA	NA	TRBJ1-2	CASSFRTGSPHYGYTF	TGTGCCAGCAGCTTCCGAACAGGATCGCCACACTATGGCTACACCTTC
TRBV5-1	NA	once	TRBJ2-7	CASSLSQREQYF	TGCGCCAGCAGCCTATCCCAACGGGAGCAGTACTTC
TRBV4-1	NA	NA	TRBJ1-2	CASSQDPNSYGYTF	TGCGCCAGCAGCCAAGATCCCAACAGCTATGGCTACACCTTC
TRBV5-1	NA	NA	TRBJ1-3	CASSEDSGNTIYF	TGCGCCAGCAGCGAGGACTCTGGAAACACCATATATTTT
TRBV21-1	NA	few	TRBJ1-1	CASSKYLFGRGRYTEAFF	TGTGCCAGCAGCAAATACTTGTTCGGGAGGGGGAGGTACACTGAAGCTTTCTTT
TRBV27	TRBD2	once	TRBJ2-7	CASSRGGVSYEQYF	TGTGCCAGCAGTCGCGGGGGAGTCTCCTACGAGCAGTACTTC
TRBV7-8	TRBD2	NA	TRBJ2-7	CASSSLASGGGEQYF	TGTGCCAGCAGCTCCCTCGCAAGCGGGGGTGGAGAGCAGTACTTC
TRBV9	TRBD2	NA	TRBJ2-1	CASSVAGSGRALEQFF	TGTGCCAGCAGCGTAGCGGGTAGCGGGAGGGCCTTGGAGCAGTTCTTC
TRBV7-9	NA	few	TRBJ2-3	CASSPRGSTDTQYF	TGTGCCAGCAGCCCCAGGGGCAGCACAGATACGCAGTATTTT
TRBV11-1	TRBD2	NA	TRBJ2-7	CASSPLADLYEQYF	TGTGCCAGCAGCCCCCTAGCGGACCTCTACGAGCAGTACTTC
TRBV29-1	TRBD2	NA	TRBJ2-1	CSVLGRGNEQFF	TGCAGCGTTTTGGGGAGGGGAAATGAGCAGTTCTTC
TRBV5-8	TRBD1	once	TRBJ1-1	CASSPGTEYPEAFF	TGTGCCAGCAGCCCCGGGACAGAATACCCTGAAGCTTTCTTT
TRBV5-5	NA	once	TRBJ1-3	CASSLVWPFISGNTIYF	TGTGCCAGCAGCTTGGTCTGGCCCTTCATCTCTGGAAACACCATATATTTT
TRBV10-3	TRBD2	few	TRBJ2-2	CAITGLAGGPGGTGELFF	TGTGCCATCACTGGACTAGCGGGAGGGCCGGGGGGGACCGGGGAGCTGTTTTTT
TRBV2	TRBD1	NA	TRBJ2-7	CASIRQGIHEQYF	TGTGCCAGCATAAGACAGGGGATCCACGAGCAGTACTTC
TRBV7-8	NA	NA	TRBJ2-3	CASSLVGAADTQYF	TGTGCCAGCAGCTTAGTAGGGGCGGCGGATACGCAGTATTTT
TRBV4-2	NA	NA	TRBJ2-2	CASSSRQGSAGELFF	TGTGCCAGCAGCTCCCGGCAGGGGTCGGCCGGGGAGCTGTTTTTT
TRBV6-1	TRBD1	NA	TRBJ1-4	CASSDDRGSTNEKLFF	TGTGCCAGCAGTGACGACAGGGGTAGCACTAATGAAAAACTGTTTTTT
TRBV18	NA	NA	TRBJ2-2	CASVYTGSNTGELFF	TGTGCCAGCGTATACACAGGGTCGAACACCGGGGAGCTGTTTTTT
TRBV7-3	NA	few	TRBJ1-2	CASSAGPLAGGYTF	TGTGCCAGCAGCGCGGGACCCTTAGCGGGCGGCTACACCTTC
TRBV19	NA	few	TRBJ2-5	CASTLRGGKETQYF	TGTGCCAGTACCCTAAGAGGGGGAAAAGAGACCCAGTACTTC